These T cell receptor beta chains were read from a single sample in a study of lymphopenia after photon versus proton radiotherapy. Assay: immunoSEQ multiplex PCR; the TCRdb copy retains only in-frame clones and omits some. The table has tens of thousands of clones, 85% to 90% seen once; the top ten hold 11%. Source: peripheral blood, taken from a patient treated with proton-based radiotherapy. The source of these receptors is a man older than 75 with esophageal cancer. Each CDR3 is given with its conserved first and last residue. The order of the fields is J gene, V gene, D gene, CDR3 length, CDR3 protein. The D gene is left open where the match is weak.

J: TRBJ2-7
V: TRBV11-2
D: -
length: 16
CDR3: CASSLGSALGSYEQYF

J: TRBJ1-5
V: TRBV6-5
D: -
length: 14
CDR3: CASSYAGGGQPQHF

J: TRBJ2-1
V: TRBV5-6
D: -
length: 14
CDR3: CASSLSVASNEQFF

J: TRBJ1-5
V: TRBV27
D: -
length: 13
CDR3: CASSSQGYQPQHF

J: TRBJ2-2
V: TRBV19
D: -
length: 14
CDR3: CASSIGGRTGELFF

J: TRBJ2-3
V: TRBV5-6
D: -
length: 14
CDR3: CASSFYGARDTQYF

J: TRBJ2-3
V: TRBV19
D: -
length: 15
CDR3: CASSIMTTRTDTQYF

J: TRBJ2-4
V: TRBV19
D: TRBD1
length: 14
CDR3: CASSSQGAGNIQYF

J: TRBJ1-5
V: TRBV6-6
D: -
length: 16
CDR3: CASSYFYPTRDQPQHF

J: TRBJ1-1
V: TRBV11-3
D: TRBD1
length: 15
CDR3: CASSSGGGMNTEAFF

J: TRBJ1-1
V: TRBV5-1
D: -
length: 15
CDR3: CASSPRTSTNTEAFF

J: TRBJ1-1
V: TRBV2
D: TRBD1
length: 17
CDR3: CASSEALGQGHTTEAFF

J: TRBJ1-5
V: TRBV5-4
D: TRBD1
length: 14
CDR3: CASSRDRGDQPQHF

J: TRBJ2-1
V: TRBV10-1
D: -
length: 15
CDR3: CATIRTGTLYNEQFF

J: TRBJ1-4
V: TRBV9
D: -
length: 15
CDR3: CASSVGAGPNEKLFF

J: TRBJ1-1
V: TRBV7-8
D: -
length: 13
CDR3: CASSSGPGAEAFF

J: TRBJ2-5
V: TRBV7-9
D: TRBD1
length: 15
CDR3: CASSLSTGAGETQYF

J: TRBJ1-1
V: TRBV6-1
D: TRBD1
length: 14
CDR3: CASSSQGVVAEAFF

J: TRBJ2-1
V: TRBV7-2
D: -
length: 12
CDR3: CASSTGTPKQFF

J: TRBJ2-7
V: TRBV29-1
D: TRBD2
length: 13
CDR3: CSVETSGYYEQYF

J: TRBJ2-7
V: TRBV7-2
D: -
length: 15
CDR3: CASSLGAGSIYEQYF

J: TRBJ2-2
V: TRBV6-5
D: -
length: 14
CDR3: CASSYEGRTGELFF

J: TRBJ2-2
V: TRBV7-6
D: TRBD1
length: 17
CDR3: CASTPRPGQGITGELFF

J: TRBJ1-1
V: TRBV6-6
D: -
length: 15
CDR3: CASSYNGVDRTEAFF

J: TRBJ2-5
V: TRBV18
D: TRBD2
length: 15
CDR3: CASSGRLAGGETQYF

J: TRBJ1-5
V: TRBV19
D: -
length: 14
CDR3: CASTISYGNQPQHF

J: TRBJ2-4
V: TRBV2
D: -
length: 13
CDR3: CASMGSAKNIQYF

J: TRBJ1-1
V: TRBV29-1
D: TRBD1
length: 15
CDR3: CSAQGVQATETEAFF

J: TRBJ2-5
V: TRBV9
D: -
length: 15
CDR3: CASSVDGGGQETQYF

J: TRBJ2-5
V: TRBV2
D: -
length: 14
CDR3: CASSVATRAETQYF

J: TRBJ2-7
V: TRBV28
D: -
length: 13
CDR3: CASTFDGTYEQYF

J: TRBJ2-3
V: TRBV6-1
D: -
length: 14
CDR3: CASSPYRTRDTQYF

J: TRBJ2-1
V: TRBV11-2
D: -
length: 17
CDR3: CASTQSWSGVSYNEQFF

J: TRBJ2-6
V: TRBV15
D: -
length: 16
CDR3: CATSRDPASGANVLTF

J: TRBJ1-1
V: TRBV5-5
D: -
length: 14
CDR3: CASSLWRINTEAFF

J: TRBJ2-2
V: TRBV7-8
D: -
length: 15
CDR3: CASSLTGSLTGELFF

J: TRBJ2-7
V: TRBV4-3
D: TRBD1
length: 15
CDR3: CASSQNWGQSYEQYF

J: TRBJ2-6
V: TRBV6-5
D: -
length: 16
CDR3: CASSYGVRSGANVLTF

J: TRBJ2-7
V: TRBV7-2
D: -
length: 13
CDR3: CASSSDLGNEQYF

J: TRBJ1-2
V: TRBV19
D: TRBD1
length: 15
CDR3: CASSISRTGGHGYTF

J: TRBJ2-2
V: TRBV5-1
D: TRBD2
length: 15
CDR3: CASSLNVAGAGELFF

J: TRBJ2-3
V: TRBV2
D: TRBD2
length: 16
CDR3: CASLRTSGRLTDTQYF

J: TRBJ1-5
V: TRBV14
D: -
length: 13
CDR3: CASSQDEGQPQHF

J: TRBJ1-2
V: TRBV12-5
D: TRBD1
length: 13
CDR3: CASGLGQNYGYTF

J: TRBJ1-5
V: TRBV19
D: -
length: 14
CDR3: CASSIGPGAQPQHF

J: TRBJ2-3
V: TRBV18
D: -
length: 14
CDR3: CASSPLDHTDTQYF

J: TRBJ1-1
V: TRBV5-4
D: -
length: 16
CDR3: CASSLAPGRANTEAFF

J: TRBJ1-5
V: TRBV10-3
D: -
length: 12
CDR3: CAISENNQPQHF

J: TRBJ1-1
V: TRBV18
D: -
length: 15
CDR3: CASSPPTGISTEAFF

J: TRBJ2-7
V: TRBV5-8
D: -
length: 14
CDR3: CASSSGPGRGEQYF

J: TRBJ1-4
V: TRBV5-4
D: -
length: 13
CDR3: CASSLVGNEKLFF

J: TRBJ2-1
V: TRBV18
D: -
length: 14
CDR3: CASSPGRANNEQFF

J: TRBJ1-2
V: TRBV11-2
D: -
length: 14
CDR3: CASSRSRPPYGYTF

J: TRBJ2-4
V: TRBV18
D: -
length: 15
CDR3: CASSPWEGAKNIQYF

J: TRBJ2-1
V: TRBV2
D: -
length: 13
CDR3: CASSAEAYNEQFF